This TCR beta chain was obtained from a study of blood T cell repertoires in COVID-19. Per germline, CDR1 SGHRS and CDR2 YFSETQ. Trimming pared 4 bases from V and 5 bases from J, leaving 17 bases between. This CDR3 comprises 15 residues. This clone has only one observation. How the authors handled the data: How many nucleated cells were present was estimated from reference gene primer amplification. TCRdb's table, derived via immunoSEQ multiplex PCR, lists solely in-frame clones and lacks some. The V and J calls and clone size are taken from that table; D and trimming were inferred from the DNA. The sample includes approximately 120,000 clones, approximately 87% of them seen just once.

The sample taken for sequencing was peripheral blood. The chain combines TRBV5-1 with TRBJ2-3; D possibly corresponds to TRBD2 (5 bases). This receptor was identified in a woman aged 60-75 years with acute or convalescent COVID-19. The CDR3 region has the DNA TGCGCCAGCAGCCTCGGATCGGAGGTGAGAGATACGCAGTATTTT. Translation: CASSLGSEVRDTQYF.